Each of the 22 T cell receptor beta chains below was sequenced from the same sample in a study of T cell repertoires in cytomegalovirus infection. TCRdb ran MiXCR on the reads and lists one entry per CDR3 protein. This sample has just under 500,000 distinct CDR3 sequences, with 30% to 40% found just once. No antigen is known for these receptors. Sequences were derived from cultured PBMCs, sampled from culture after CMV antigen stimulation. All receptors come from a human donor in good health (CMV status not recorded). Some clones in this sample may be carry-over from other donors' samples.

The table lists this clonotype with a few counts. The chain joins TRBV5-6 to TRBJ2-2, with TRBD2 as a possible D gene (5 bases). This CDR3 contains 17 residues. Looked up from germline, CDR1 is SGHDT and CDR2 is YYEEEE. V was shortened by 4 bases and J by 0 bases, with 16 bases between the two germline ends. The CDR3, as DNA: TGTGCCAGCAGCAGCGGACCTGCAAATCCGAACACCGGGGAGCTGTTTTTT. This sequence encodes CASSSGPANPNTGELFF. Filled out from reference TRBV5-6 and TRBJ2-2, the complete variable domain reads DAGVTQSPTHLIKTRGQQVTLRCSPKSGHDTVSWYQQALGQGPQFIFQYYEEEERQRGNFPDRFSGHQFPNYSSELNVNALLLGDSALYLCASSSGPANPNTGELFFGEGSRLTVL.

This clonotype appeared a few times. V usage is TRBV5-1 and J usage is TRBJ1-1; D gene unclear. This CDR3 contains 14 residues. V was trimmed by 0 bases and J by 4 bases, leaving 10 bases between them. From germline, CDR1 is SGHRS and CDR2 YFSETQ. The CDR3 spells CASSLAVASTEAFF. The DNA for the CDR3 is TGCGCCAGCAGCTTGGCGGTCGCTAGCACTGAAGCTTTCTTT.

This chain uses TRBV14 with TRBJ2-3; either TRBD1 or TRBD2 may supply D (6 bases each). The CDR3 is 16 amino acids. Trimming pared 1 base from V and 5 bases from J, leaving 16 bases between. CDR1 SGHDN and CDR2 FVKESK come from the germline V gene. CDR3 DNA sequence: TGTGCCAGCAGCCAAGGAGGGGGAGGACTTGGAGATACGCAGTATTTT. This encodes CASSQGGGGLGDTQYF.

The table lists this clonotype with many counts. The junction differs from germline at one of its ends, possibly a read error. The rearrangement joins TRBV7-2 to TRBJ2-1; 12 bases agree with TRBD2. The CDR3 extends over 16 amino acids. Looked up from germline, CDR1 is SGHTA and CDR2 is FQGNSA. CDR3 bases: TGTGCCAGCAGCGTAGCCGGGACTAGCGGGTACAATGAGCAGTTCTTC. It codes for CASSVAGTSGYNEQFF.

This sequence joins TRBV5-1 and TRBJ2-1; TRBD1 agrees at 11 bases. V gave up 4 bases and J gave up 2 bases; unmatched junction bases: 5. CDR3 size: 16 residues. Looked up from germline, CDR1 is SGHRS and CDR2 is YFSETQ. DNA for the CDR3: TGCGCCAGCAGCGAGGGGGACAGGGGGGCCTACAATGAGCAGTTCTTC. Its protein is CASSEGDRGAYNEQFF.

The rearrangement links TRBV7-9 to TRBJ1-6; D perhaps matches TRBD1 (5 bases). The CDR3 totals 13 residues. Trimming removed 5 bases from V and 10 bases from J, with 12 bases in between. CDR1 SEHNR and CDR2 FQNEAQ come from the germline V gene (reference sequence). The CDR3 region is CASSQGGGSPLHF. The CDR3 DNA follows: TGTGCCAGCAGCCAGGGAGGAGGATCACCCCTCCACTTT.

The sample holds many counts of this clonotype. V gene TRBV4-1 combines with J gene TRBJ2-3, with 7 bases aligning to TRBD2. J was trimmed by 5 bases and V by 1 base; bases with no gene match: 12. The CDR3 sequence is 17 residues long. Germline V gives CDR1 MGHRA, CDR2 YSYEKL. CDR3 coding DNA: TGCGCCAGCAGCCAAGTTGAAACGGCGGGAGTTAGAGATACGCAGTATTTT. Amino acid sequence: CASSQVETAGVRDTQYF.

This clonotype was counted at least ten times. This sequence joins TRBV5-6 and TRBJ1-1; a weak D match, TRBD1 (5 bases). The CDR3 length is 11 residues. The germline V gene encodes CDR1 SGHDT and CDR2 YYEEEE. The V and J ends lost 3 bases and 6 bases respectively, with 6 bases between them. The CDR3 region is CASSWGPEAFF. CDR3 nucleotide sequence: TGTGCCAGCAGCTGGGGACCTGAAGCTTTCTTT.

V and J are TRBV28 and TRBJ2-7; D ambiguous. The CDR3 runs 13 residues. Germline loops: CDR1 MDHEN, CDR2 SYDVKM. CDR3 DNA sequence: TGTGCCAACAGTTTAGCCAAGAACTACGAGCAGTACGTC. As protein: CANSLAKNYEQYV.

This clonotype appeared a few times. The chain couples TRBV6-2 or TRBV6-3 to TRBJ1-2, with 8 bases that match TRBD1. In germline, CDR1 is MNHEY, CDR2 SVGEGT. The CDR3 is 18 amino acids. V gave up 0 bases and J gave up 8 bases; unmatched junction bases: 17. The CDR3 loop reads CASSYSKKTGVVFGGYTF. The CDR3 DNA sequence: TGTGCCAGCAGTTACTCGAAAAAGACAGGGGTTGTCTTCGGCGGCTACACCTTC.

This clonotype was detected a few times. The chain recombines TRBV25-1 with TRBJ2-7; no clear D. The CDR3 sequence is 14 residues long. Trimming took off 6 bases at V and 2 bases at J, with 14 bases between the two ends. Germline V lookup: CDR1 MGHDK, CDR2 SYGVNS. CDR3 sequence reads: CASRRDGPPYEQYF. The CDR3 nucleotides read TGTGCCAGCAGACGCGACGGACCCCCCTACGAGCAGTACTTC.

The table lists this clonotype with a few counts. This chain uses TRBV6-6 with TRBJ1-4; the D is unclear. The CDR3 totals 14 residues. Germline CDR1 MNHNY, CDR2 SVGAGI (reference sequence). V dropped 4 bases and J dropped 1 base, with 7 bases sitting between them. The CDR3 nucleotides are TGTGCCAGCAGTTCTACGATAACTAATGAAAAACTGTTTTTT. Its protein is CASSSTITNEKLFF.

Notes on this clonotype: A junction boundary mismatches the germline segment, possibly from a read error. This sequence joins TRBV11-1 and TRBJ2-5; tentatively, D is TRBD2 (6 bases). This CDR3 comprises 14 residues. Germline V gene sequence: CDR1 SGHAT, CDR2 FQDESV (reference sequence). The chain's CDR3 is CASSLVAASKKANF. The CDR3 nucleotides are TGTGCCAGCAGCTTAGTAGCGGCCTCCAAGAAAGCCAACTTC.

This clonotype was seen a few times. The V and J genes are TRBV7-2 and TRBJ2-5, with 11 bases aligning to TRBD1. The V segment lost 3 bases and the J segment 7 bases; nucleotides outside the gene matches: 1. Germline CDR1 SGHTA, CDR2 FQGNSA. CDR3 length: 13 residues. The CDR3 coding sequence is TGTGCCAGCAGCTTGGGACAGGGGGGGACCCAGTACTTC. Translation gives CASSLGQGGTQYF.

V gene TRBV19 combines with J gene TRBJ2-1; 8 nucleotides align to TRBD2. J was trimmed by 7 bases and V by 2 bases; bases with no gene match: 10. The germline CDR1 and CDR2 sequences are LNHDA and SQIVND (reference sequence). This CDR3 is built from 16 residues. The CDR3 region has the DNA TGTGCCAGTAGTATATTGCCTAGCGGGTTGAGGAATGAGCAGTTCTTC. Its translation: CASSILPSGLRNEQFF.

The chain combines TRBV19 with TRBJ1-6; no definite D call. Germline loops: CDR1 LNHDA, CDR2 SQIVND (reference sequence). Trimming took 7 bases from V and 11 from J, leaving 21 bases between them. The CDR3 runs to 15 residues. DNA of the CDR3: TGTGCCAGTATGGCGCCGGGTATAAGGGATGCACCCCTCCACTTT. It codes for CASMAPGIRDAPLHF.

CDR3 in amino acids: CASSQASGIVAPLHF. DNA for the CDR3: TGTGCCAGCAGCCAAGCATCAGGGATAGTGGCACCCCTCCACTTT. The chain links TRBV14 to TRBJ1-6; a possible D gene is TRBD1 (5 bases). Germline-derived CDR1 and CDR2 are SGHDN and FVKESK. This CDR3 is 15 amino acids long. Trimming removed 1 base from V and 11 bases from J, with 15 bases in between.

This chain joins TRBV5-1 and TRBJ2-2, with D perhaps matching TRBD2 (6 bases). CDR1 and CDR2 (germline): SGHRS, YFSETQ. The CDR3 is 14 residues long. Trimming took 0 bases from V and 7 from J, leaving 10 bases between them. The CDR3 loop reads CASSLGGAGGELFF. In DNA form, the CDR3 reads TGCGCCAGCAGCTTGGGCGGGGCTGGCGGGGAGCTGTTTTTT.

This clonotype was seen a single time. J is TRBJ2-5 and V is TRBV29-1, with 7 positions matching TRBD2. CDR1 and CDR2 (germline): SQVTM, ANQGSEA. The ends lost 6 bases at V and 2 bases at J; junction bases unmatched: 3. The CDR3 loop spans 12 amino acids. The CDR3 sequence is CSVPGGQETQYF. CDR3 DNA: TGCAGCGTCCCGGGGGGACAAGAGACCCAGTACTTC. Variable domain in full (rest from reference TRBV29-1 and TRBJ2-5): SAVISQKPSRDICQRGTSLTIQCQVDSQVTMMFWYRQQPGQSLTLIATANQGSEATYESGFVIDKFPISRPNLTFSTLTVSNMSPEDSSIYLCSVPGGQETQYFGPGTRLLVL.

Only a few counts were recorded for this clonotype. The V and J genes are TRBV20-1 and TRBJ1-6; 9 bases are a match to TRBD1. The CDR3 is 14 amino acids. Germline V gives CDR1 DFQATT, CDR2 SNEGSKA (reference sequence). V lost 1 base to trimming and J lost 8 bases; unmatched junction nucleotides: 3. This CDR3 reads CSARGGQGDSPLHF. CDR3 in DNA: TGCAGTGCTAGAGGGGGACAGGGAGATTCACCCCTCCACTTT.

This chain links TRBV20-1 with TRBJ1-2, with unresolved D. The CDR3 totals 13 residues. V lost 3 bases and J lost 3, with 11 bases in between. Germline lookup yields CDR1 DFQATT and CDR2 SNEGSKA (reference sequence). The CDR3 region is CSASEFADYGYTF. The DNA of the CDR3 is TGCAGTGCTAGTGAGTTTGCGGACTATGGCTACACCTTC.

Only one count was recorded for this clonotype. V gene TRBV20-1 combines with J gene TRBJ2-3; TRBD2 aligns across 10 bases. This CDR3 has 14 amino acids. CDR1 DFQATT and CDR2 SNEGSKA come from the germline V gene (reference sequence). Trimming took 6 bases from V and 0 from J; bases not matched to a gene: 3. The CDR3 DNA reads TGCAGTGCCATACTAGCGGGAAGCACAGATACGCAGTATTTT. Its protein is CSAILAGSTDTQYF.